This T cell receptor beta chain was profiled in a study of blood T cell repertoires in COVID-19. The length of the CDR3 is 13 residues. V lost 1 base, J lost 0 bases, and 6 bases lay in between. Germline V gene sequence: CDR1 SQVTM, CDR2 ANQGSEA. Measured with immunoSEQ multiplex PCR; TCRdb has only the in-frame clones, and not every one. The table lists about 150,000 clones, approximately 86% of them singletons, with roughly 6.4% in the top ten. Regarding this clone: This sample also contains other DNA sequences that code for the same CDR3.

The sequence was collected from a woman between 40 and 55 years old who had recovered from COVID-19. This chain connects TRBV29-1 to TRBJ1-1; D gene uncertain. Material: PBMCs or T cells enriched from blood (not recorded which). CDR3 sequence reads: CSVEGRMNTEAFF. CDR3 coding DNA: TGCAGCGTTGAAGGGAGGATGAACACTGAAGCTTTCTTT.